This T cell receptor beta chain was identified during a study of cytotoxic CD8 clonotypes in ibrutinib-treated CLL. Study background: Outcomes included some 24 partial and 2 complete responses; after median 68 months, roughly 14 stayed remitted and 12 progressed. Response samples were drawn at a median of approximately 11 months of treatment, range 6 to 36. Study findings and constraints: Shared public clonotypes were rare, and on treatment they either got smaller or stayed the same.

Worth noting for this clone: What it recognizes is unknown.

Using immunoSEQ multiplex PCR, the repertoire was profiled, and TCRdb retains in-frame clones only, with some absent. The sample holds 150,000 to 200,000 clones, 81% seen once. The TCR sequence derives from a human donor with chronic lymphocytic leukemia. The sequencing here drew on PBMCs, taken after 12 months of ibrutinib treatment.

The CDR3 coding sequence is TGTGCCAGCAGCTCCGCCCAGGTGAACACTGAAGCTTTCTTT. Protein sequence: CASSSAQVNTEAFF. The chain recombines TRBV28 with TRBJ1-1; unclear D gene. Trimming cost V 6 bases and J 0 bases, with 11 bases left between them. The CDR3 is made up of 14 amino acids. The V gene's germline CDR1 is MDHEN and CDR2 SYDVKM.